This TCR beta chain appears in the sequencing data of a study of blood T cell repertoires in COVID-19. In the study overall: Acute and convalescent COVID-19 specimens originated in the United States, Italy and Spain. Sources were T cells, B-cell-depleted T cells, or PBMCs; the material itself was cDNA or gDNA.

A single count supports this clone. Per the original methods: Amplification from reference gene primers served as the basis for estimated nucleated cell counts. TCRdb's copy holds only in-frame clones and misses some; the assay was immunoSEQ multiplex PCR. D and trimming come from the DNA, and the V and J calls and clone size come from that table. The sample has fewer than 250,000 clones; roughly 80% are singletons. CDR3 length: 15 amino acids. From germline, CDR1 is MGHRA and CDR2 YSYEKL. Losses at the gene ends were 6 bases for V and 6 bases for J; bases not matched to a gene: 8. Sequenced input: peripheral blood. The chain joins TRBV4-1 to TRBJ2-7; 13 nucleotides match TRBD2. This receptor was taken from a woman in her thirties or forties with active or convalescent COVID-19. In nucleotides, the CDR3 is TGCGCCAGCAGTCCCTTACTAGCGGGAGGGCCCGAGCAGTACTTC. It yields the protein CASSPLLAGGPEQYF.